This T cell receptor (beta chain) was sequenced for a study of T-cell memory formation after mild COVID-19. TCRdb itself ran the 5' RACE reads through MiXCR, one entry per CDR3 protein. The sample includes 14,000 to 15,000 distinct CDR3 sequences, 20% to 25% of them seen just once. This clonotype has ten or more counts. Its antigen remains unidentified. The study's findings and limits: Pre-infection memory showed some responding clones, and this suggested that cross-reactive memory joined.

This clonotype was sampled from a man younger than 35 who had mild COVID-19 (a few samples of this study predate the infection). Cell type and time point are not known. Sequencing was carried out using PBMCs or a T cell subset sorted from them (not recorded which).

The CDR3 loop reads CASSLWSTGFYGYTF. In DNA form, the CDR3 reads TGTGCCAGCAGCTTGTGGTCAACGGGTTTCTATGGCTACACCTTC. J is TRBJ1-2 and V is TRBV5-5, with D hard to call. The V end lost 1 base, the J end lost 4 bases, and 14 bases lay between the germline ends. CDR3 length equals 15 residues. Looked up from germline, CDR1 is SGHKS and CDR2 is YYEKEE (reference sequence).